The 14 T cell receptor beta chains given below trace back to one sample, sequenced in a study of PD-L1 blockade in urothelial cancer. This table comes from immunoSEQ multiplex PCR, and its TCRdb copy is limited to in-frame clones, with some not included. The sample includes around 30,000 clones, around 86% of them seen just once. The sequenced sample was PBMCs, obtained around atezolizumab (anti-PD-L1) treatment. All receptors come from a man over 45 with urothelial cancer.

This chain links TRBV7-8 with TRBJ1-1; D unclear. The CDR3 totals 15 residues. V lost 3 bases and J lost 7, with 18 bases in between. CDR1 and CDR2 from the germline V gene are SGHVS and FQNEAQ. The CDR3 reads CASSLSFGRPNEAFF. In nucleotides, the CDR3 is TGTGCCAGCAGCTTGAGTTTTGGGAGACCCAATGAAGCTTTCTTT.

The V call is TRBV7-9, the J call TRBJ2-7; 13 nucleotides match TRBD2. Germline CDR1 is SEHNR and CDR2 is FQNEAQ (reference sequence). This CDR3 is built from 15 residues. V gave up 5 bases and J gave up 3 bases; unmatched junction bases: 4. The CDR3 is CASSDGLAGVYEQYF. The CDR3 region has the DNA TGTGCCAGCAGCGACGGACTAGCGGGAGTCTACGAGCAGTACTTC.

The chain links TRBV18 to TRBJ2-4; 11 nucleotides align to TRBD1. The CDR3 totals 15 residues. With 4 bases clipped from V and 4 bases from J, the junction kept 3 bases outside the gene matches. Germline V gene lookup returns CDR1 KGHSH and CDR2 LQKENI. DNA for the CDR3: TGTGCCAGCTCACACGGGACAGGGGGAAAAAACATTCAGTACTTC. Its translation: CASSHGTGGKNIQYF. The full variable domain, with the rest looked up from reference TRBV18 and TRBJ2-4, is NAGVMQNPRHLVRRRGQEARLRCSPMKGHSHVYWYRQLPEEGLKFMVYLQKENIIDESGMPKERFSAEFPKEGPSILRIQQVVRGDSAAYFCASSHGTGGKNIQYFGAGTRLSVL.

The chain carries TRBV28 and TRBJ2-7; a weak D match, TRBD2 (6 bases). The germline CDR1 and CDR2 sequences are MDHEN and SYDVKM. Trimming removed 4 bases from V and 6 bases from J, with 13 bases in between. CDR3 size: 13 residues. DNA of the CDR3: TGTGCCAGCAGTTCCCTCGGGGGAAGCGAGCAGTACGTC. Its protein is CASSSLGGSEQYV.

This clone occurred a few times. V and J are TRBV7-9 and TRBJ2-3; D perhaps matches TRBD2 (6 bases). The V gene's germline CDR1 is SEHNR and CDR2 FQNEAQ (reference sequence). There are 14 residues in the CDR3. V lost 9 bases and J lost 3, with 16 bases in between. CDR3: CASGRELKTDTQYF. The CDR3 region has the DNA TGTGCCAGTGGACGGGAGTTGAAGACAGATACGCAGTATTTT.

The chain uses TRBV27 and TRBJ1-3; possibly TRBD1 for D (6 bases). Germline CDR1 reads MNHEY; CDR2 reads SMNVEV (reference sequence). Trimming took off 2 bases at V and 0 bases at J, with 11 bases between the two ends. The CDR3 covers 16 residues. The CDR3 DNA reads TGTGCCAGCAGTTTAGGGGGGGCCTCCTCTGGAAACACCATATATTTT. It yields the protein CASSLGGASSGNTIYF.

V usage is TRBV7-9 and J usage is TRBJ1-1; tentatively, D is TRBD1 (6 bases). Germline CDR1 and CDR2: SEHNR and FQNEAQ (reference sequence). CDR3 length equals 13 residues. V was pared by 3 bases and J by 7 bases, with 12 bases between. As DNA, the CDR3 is TGTGCCAGCAGCTTTGCCCCGGACAGTGAAGCTTTCTTT. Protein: CASSFAPDSEAFF.

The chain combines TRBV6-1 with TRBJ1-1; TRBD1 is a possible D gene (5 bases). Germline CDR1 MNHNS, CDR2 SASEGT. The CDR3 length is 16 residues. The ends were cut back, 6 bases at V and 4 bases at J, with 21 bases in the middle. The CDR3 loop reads CASSENGGMGRTEAFF. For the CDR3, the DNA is TGTGCCAGCAGCGAAAATGGCGGGATGGGGCGCACTGAAGCTTTCTTT.

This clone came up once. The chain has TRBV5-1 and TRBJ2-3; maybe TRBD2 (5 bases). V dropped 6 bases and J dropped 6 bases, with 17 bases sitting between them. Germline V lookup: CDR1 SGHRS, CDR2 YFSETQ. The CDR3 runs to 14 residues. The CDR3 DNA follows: TGCGCCAGCACCACATCCCGAGGGCGGGATACGCAGTATTTT. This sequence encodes CASTTSRGRDTQYF.

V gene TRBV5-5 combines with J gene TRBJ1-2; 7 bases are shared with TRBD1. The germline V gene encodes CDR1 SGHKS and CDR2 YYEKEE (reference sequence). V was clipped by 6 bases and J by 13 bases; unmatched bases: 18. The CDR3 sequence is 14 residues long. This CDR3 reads CASTDQGGKVFRTF. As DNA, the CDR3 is TGTGCCAGCACCGACCAGGGGGGTAAAGTTTTCCGCACCTTC.

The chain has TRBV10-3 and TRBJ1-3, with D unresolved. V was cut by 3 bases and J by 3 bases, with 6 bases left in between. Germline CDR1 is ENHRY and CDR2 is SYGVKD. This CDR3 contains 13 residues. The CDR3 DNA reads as TGTGCCATCAGTGACTCCAGTGGAAACACCATATATTTT. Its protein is CAISDSSGNTIYF.

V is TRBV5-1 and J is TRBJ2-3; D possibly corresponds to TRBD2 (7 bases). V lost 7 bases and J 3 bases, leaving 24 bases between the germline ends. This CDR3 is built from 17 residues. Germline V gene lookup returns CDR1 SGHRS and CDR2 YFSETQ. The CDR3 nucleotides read TGCGCCAGCTCCCCAAAGAAGGCGGGGAGGGGGACAGATACGCAGTATTTT. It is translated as CASSPKKAGRGTDTQYF. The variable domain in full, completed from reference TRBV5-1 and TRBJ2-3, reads KAGVTQTPRYLIKTRGQQVTLSCSPISGHRSVSWYQQTPGQGLQFLFEYFSETQRNKGNFPGRFSGRQFSNSRSEMNVSTLELGDSALYLCASSPKKAGRGTDTQYFGPGTRLTVL.

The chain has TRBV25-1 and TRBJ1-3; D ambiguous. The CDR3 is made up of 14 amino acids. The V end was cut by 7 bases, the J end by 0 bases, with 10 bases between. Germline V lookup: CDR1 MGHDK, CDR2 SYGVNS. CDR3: CASTLSGSGNTIYF. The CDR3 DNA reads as TGTGCCAGCACCCTATCCGGCTCTGGAAACACCATATATTTT.

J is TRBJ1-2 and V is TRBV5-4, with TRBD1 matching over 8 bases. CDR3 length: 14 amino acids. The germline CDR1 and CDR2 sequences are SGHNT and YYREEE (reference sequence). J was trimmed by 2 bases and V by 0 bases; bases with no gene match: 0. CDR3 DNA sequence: TGTGCCAGCAGCTTGGGGACAGGGAACTATGGCTACACCTTC. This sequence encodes CASSLGTGNYGYTF.